This TCR beta chain was sequenced during a study of shared clonotypes between healthy human individuals. The sample holds a few counts of this clone. Trimming at V came to 0 bases and at J to 0 bases, leaving 1 base not matched to a gene. The CDR3 sequence is 16 residues long. Germline CDR1 reads SGHRS; CDR2 reads YFSETQ. Profiled with immunoSEQ multiplex PCR; TCRdb holds only in-frame clones, not every one. The sample shows around 480,000 clones, 75% to 80% of them seen only once. Sequencing input: PBMCs. The chain carries TRBV5-1 and TRBJ2-1, with 9 bases identical to TRBD1. The sequence derives from a woman between 40 and 55 years old in good health. Some clones in this sample may be carry-over from other donors' samples. In DNA form, the CDR3 reads TGCGCCAGCAGCTTGGAGGGACAGGGCTCCTACAATGAGCAGTTCTTC. Protein sequence: CASSLEGQGSYNEQFF. Full variable domain (remainder filled in from reference TRBV5-1 and TRBJ2-1): KAGVTQTPRYLIKTRGQQVTLSCSPISGHRSVSWYQQTPGQGLQFLFEYFSETQRNKGNFPGRFSGRQFSNSRSEMNVSTLELGDSALYLCASSLEGQGSYNEQFFGPGTRLTVL.